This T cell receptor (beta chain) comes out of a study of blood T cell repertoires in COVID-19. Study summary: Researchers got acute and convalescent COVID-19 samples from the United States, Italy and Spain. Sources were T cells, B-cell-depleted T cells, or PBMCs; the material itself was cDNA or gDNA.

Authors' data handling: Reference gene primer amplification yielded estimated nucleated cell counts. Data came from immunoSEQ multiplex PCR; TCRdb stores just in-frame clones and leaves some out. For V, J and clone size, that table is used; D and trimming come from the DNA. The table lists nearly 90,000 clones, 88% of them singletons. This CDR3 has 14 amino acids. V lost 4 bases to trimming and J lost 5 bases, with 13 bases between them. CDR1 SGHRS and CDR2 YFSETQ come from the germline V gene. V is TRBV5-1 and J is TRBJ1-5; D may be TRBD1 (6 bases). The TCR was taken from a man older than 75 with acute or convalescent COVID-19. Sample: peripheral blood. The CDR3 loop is CASSPAGGDQPQHF. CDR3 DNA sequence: TGCGCCAGCAGCCCGGCGGGGGGCGATCAGCCCCAGCATTTT.